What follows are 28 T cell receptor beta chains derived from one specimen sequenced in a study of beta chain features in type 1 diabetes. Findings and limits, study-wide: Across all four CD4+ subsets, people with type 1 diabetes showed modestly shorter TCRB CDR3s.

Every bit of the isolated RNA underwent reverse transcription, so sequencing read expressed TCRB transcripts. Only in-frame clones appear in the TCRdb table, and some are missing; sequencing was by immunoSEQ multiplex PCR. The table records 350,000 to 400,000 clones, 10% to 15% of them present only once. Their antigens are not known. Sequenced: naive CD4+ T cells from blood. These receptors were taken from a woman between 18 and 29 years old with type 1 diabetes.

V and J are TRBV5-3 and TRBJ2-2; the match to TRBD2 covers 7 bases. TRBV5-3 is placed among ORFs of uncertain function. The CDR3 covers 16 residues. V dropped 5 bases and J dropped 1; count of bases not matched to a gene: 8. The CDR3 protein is CARSPDGGGNTGELFF. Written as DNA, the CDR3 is TGTGCCAGAAGTCCCGATGGCGGGGGGAACACCGGGGAGCTGTTTTTT.

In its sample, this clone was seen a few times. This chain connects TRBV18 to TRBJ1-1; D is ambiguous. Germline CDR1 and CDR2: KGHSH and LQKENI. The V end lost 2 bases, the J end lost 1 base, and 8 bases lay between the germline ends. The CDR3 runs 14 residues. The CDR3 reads CASSPGGPNTEAFF. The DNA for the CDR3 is TGTGCCAGCTCACCAGGAGGACCGAACACTGAAGCTTTCTTT.

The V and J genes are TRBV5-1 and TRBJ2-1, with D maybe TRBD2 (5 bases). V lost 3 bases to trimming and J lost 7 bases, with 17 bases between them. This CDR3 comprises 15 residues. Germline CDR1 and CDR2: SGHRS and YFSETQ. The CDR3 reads CASSSQSLSGNEQFF. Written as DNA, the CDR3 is TGCGCCAGCAGCTCCCAGTCGCTTTCGGGGAATGAGCAGTTCTTC.

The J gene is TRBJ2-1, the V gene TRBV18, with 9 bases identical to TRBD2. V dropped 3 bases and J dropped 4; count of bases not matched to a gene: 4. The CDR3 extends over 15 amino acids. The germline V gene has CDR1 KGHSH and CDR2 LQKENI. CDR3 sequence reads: CASSPLAGEYNEQFF. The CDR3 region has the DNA TGTGCCAGCTCACCGTTAGCGGGGGAGTACAATGAGCAGTTCTTC.

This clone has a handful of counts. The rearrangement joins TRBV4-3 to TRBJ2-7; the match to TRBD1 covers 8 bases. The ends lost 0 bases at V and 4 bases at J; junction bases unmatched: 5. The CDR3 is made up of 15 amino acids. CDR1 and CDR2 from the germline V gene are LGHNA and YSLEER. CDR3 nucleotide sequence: TGCGCCAGCAGCCAAGATCCTAGGACAGGGTACGAGCAGTACTTC. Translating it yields CASSQDPRTGYEQYF.

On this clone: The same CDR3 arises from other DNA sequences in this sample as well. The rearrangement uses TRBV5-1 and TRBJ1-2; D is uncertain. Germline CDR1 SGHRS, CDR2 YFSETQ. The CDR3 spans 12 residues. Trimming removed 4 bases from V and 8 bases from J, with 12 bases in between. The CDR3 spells CASSPDSYGYTF. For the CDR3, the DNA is TGCGCCAGCAGCCCAGACTCGTACGGCTACACCTTC.

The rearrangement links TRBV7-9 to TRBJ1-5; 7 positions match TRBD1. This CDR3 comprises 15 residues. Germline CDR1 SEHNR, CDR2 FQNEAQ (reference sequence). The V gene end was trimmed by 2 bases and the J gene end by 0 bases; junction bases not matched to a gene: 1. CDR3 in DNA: TGTGCCAGCAGCTTAACAGGGGATAGCAATCAGCCCCAGCATTTT. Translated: CASSLTGDSNQPQHF.

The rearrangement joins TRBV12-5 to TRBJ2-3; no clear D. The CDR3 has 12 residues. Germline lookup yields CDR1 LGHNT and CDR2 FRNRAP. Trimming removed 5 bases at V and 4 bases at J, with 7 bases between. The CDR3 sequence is CASGPSADTQYF. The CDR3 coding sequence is TGTGCTAGTGGTCCCTCAGCAGATACGCAGTATTTT.

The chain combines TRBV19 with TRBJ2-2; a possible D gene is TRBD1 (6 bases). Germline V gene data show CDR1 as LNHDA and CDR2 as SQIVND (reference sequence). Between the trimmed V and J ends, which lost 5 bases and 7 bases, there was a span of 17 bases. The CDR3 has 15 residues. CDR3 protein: CASSPRQVPFGELFF. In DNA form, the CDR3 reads TGTGCCAGTAGTCCACGACAGGTCCCGTTCGGGGAGCTGTTTTTT.

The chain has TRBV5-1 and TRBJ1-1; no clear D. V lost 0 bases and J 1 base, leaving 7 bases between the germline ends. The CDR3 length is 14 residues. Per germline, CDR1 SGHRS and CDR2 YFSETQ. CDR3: CASSLATQNTEAFF. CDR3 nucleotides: TGCGCCAGCAGCTTGGCCACTCAGAACACTGAAGCTTTCTTT.

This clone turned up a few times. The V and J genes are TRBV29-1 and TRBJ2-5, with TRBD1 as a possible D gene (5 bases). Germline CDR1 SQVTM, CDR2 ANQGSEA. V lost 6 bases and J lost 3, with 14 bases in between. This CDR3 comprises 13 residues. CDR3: CSVLIGAKETQYF. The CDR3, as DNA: TGCAGCGTGCTGATTGGGGCCAAAGAGACCCAGTACTTC. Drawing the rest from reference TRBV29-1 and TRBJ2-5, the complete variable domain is SAVISQKPSRDICQRGTSLTIQCQVDSQVTMMFWYRQQPGQSLTLIATANQGSEATYESGFVIDKFPISRPNLTFSTLTVSNMSPEDSSIYLCSVLIGAKETQYFGPGTRLLVL.

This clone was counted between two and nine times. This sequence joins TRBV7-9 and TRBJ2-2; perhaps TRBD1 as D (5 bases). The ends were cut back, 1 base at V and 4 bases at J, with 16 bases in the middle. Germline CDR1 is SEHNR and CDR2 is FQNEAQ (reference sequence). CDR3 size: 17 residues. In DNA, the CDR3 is TGTGCCAGCAGCTTAGGGGATCGCAGGGCGCGCACCGGGGAGCTGTTTTTT. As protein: CASSLGDRRARTGELFF. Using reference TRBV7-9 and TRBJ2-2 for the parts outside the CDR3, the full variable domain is DTGVSQNPRHKITKRGQNVTFRCDPISEHNRLYWYRQTLGQGPEFLTYFQNEAQLEKSRLLSDRFSAERPKGSFSTLEIQRTEQGDSAMYLCASSLGDRRARTGELFFGEGSRLTVL.

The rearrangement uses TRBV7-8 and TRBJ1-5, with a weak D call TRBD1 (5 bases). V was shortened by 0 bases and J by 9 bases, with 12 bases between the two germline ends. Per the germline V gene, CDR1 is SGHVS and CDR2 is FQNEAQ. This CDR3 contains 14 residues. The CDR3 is CASSLASLRGPQHF. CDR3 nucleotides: TGTGCCAGCAGCTTAGCTTCCTTAAGGGGGCCCCAGCATTTT.

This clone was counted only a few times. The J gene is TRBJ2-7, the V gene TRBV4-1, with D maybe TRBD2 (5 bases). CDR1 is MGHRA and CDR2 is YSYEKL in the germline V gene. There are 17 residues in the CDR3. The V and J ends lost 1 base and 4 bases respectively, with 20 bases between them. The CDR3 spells CASSQGGPGSLNYEQYF. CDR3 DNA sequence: TGCGCCAGCAGCCAAGGAGGACCGGGGAGCCTTAATTACGAGCAGTACTTC.

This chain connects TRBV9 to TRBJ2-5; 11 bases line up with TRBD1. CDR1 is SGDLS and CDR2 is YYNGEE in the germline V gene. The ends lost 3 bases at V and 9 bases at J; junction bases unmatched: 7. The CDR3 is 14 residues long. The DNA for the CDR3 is TGTGCCAGCAGCGGGGGACAGGGGGAGAGGGCCCAGTACTTC. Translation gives CASSGGQGERAQYF.

The CDR3 sequence is CASSLVASLPLVREQYF. CDR3 nucleotide sequence: TGTGCCAGCAGCTTAGTGGCTAGTCTCCCTTTGGTGCGAGAGCAGTACTTC. The chain recombines TRBV13 with TRBJ2-7, with D unclear. V was clipped by 1 base and J by 7 bases, with 23 bases between them. Germline loops: CDR1 PRHDT, CDR2 FYEKMQ (reference sequence). The CDR3 is made up of 17 amino acids.

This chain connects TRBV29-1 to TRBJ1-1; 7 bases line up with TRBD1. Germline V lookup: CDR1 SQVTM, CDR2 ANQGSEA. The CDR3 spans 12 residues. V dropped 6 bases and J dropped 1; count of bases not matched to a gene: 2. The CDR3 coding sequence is TGCAGCGTAAGACAGGGGAACACTGAAGCTTTCTTT. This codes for CSVRQGNTEAFF.

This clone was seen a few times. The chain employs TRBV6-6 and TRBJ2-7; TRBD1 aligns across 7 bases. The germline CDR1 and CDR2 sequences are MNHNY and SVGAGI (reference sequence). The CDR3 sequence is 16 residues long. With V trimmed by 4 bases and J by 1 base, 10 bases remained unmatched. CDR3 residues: CASSSRAWTGSYEQYF. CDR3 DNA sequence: TGTGCCAGCAGTTCTCGCGCTTGGACAGGATCCTACGAGCAGTACTTC.

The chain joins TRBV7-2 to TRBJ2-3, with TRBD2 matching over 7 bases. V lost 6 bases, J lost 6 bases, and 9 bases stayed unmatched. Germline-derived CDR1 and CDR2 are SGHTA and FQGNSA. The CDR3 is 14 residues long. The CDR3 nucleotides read TGTGCCAGCAGGGTGGAAGCGGGGTTCGATACGCAGTATTTT. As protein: CASRVEAGFDTQYF. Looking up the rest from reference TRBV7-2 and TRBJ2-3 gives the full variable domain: GAGVSQSPSNKVTEKGKDVELRCDPISGHTALYWYRQSLGQGLEFLIYFQGNSAPDKSGLPSDRFSAERTGGSVSTLTIQRTQQEDSAVYLCASRVEAGFDTQYFGPGTRLTVL.

As DNA, the CDR3 is TGTGCCAGCAGCCAACACATTCAACAGGTTTACCCCTACGAGCAGTACTTC. Protein product: CASSQHIQQVYPYEQYF. V usage is TRBV14 and J usage is TRBJ2-7; tentatively, D is TRBD1 (5 bases). CDR3 length equals 17 residues. Germline lookup yields CDR1 SGHDN and CDR2 FVKESK. V gave up 2 bases and J gave up 2 bases, with 19 bases separating them. The full variable domain, in which reference TRBV14 and TRBJ2-7 provide the parts outside the CDR3, is EAGVTQFPSHSVIEKGQTVTLRCDPISGHDNLYWYRRVMGKEIKFLLHFVKESKQDESGMPNNRFLAERTGGTYSTLKVQPAELEDSGVYFCASSQHIQQVYPYEQYFGPGTRLTVT.

The CDR3 coding sequence is TGTGCCAGTAGTATAGTGCCGGATGGCTACACCTTC. Its protein product is CASSIVPDGYTF. The chain employs TRBV19 and TRBJ1-2; no definite D call. The germline V gene encodes CDR1 LNHDA and CDR2 SQIVND (reference sequence). The CDR3 covers 12 residues. V lost 1 base, J lost 6 bases, and 6 bases lay in between.

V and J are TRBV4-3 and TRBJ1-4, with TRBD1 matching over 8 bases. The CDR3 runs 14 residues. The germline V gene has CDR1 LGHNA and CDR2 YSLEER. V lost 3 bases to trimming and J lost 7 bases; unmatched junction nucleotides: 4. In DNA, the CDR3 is TGCGCCAGCAGCCACGGACAGGGCGGTGAAAAACTGTTTTTT. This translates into CASSHGQGGEKLFF.

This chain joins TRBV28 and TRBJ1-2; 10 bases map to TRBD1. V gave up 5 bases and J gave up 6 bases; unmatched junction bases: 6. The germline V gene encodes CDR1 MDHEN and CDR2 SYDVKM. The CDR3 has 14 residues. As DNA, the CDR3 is TGTGCCAGCAGTATTCCGGGACAGGGGAATGGCTACACCTTC. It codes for CASSIPGQGNGYTF.

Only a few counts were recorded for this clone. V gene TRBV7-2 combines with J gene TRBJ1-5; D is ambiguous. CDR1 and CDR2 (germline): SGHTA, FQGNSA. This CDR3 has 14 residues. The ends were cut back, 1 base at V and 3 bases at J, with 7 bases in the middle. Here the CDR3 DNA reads TGTGCCAGCAGCTTAGTTCAGAACAATCAGCCCCAGCATTTT. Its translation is CASSLVQNNQPQHF.

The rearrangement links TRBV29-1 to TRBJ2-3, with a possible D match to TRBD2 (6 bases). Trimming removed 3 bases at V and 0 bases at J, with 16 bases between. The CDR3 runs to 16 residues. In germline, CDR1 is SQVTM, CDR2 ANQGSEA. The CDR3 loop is CSVEVSGGTSTDTQYF. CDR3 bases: TGCAGCGTTGAGGTGTCTGGCGGGACTAGCACAGATACGCAGTATTTT.

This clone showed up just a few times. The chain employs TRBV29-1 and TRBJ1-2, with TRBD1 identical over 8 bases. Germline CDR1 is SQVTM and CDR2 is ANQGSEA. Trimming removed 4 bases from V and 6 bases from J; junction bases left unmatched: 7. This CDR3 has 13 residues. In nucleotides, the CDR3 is TGCAGCGTTGCCTCCGACAGGGGAAATGGCTACACCTTC. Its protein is CSVASDRGNGYTF.

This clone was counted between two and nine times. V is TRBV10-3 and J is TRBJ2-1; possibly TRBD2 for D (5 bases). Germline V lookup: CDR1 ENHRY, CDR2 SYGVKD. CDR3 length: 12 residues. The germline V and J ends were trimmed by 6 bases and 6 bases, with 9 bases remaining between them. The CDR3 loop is CAIRAEGNEQFF. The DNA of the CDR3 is TGTGCCATCAGGGCAGAGGGCAATGAGCAGTTCTTC.

CDR3 residues: CASSPGGRREETQYF. DNA for the CDR3: TGTGCCAGCAGCCCAGGGGGACGGAGGGAAGAGACCCAGTACTTC. This sequence joins TRBV7-2 and TRBJ2-5; the D gene is possibly TRBD1 (7 bases). CDR3 size: 15 residues. Germline V gene lookup returns CDR1 SGHTA and CDR2 FQGNSA. V shed 5 bases and J shed 3 bases, with 16 bases lying between them.